These 23 T cell receptor beta chains share one sample of origin, sequenced in a study of blood T cells in healthy people across ages. A sample-barcoded 5' primer and a J-beta primer mix were used in a second PCR of roughly 7 to 11 cycles. TCRdb reprocessed the 5' RACE reads via MiXCR and lists one record per CDR3 protein. The sample lists around 1.7 million distinct CDR3 sequences; 28% were seen once. Source material: blood. These receptor sequences come from a woman under 40 in good health.

This clonotype occurred many times. J is TRBJ2-7 and V is TRBV10-3; 14 bases line up with TRBD2. This CDR3 region has 15 residues. J gave up 5 bases and V 6 bases, and 6 bases lay outside the gene matches. CDR1 is ENHRY and CDR2 is SYGVKD in the germline V gene. The CDR3 protein is CAISATSGGADEQYF. CDR3 in DNA: TGTGCCATCAGCGCGACTAGCGGGGGGGCCGACGAGCAGTACTTC.

The table lists this clonotype with many counts. This chain uses TRBV12-3 or TRBV12-4 with TRBJ1-2; a weak D match, TRBD1 (6 bases). The CDR3 is 13 amino acids. V was cut by 2 bases and J by 8 bases, with 12 bases left in between. The CDR3 protein is CASSLSRGGGYTF. The CDR3 coding sequence is TGTGCCAGCAGTTTATCCAGGGGAGGAGGCTACACCTTC.

A single count supports this clonotype. The chain links TRBV7-2 to TRBJ2-3; a possible D gene is TRBD2 (6 bases). The CDR3 sequence is 15 residues long. Trimming cost V 4 bases and J 0 bases, with 11 bases left between them. Germline loops: CDR1 SGHTA, CDR2 FQGNSA. The CDR3 coding sequence is TGTGCCAGCAGCTCCTGGACTATCAGCACAGATACGCAGTATTTT. Translation: CASSSWTISTDTQYF.

This clonotype was seen a handful of times. This rearrangement joins TRBV30 to TRBJ2-6; D is ambiguous. The CDR3 covers 14 residues. Germline loops: CDR1 GTSNPN, CDR2 SVGIG (reference sequence). Trimming left V 2 bases short and J 1 base short, with 6 bases between. The CDR3 bases are TGTGCCTGGAGTACAAGTTCTGGGGCCAACGTCCTGACTTTC. It codes for CAWSTSSGANVLTF.

This clonotype was observed a handful of times. An end of the junction does not agree with germline; a read error may underlie this. CDR3 protein: CASRTTASGTGEPFF. DNA for the CDR3: TGTGCCAGCAGAACGACAGCTTCGGGCACCGGGGAGCCGTTTTTT. This rearrangement joins TRBV6-5 to TRBJ2-2, with D perhaps matching TRBD1 or TRBD2 (5 bases each). The CDR3 is made up of 15 amino acids. Per the germline V gene, CDR1 is MNHEY and CDR2 is SVGAGI.

The rearrangement joins TRBV12-3 or TRBV12-4 to TRBJ2-3, with 9 nucleotides matching TRBD2. After removal of 7 bases from V and 7 bases from J, the junction contained 9 bases not matched to a gene. This CDR3 contains 14 residues. The CDR3, as DNA: TGTGCCAGCAAACCCGCGGGGGGGCTCCATACGCAGTATTTT. Translating it yields CASKPAGGLHTQYF.

The rearrangement links TRBV5-4 to TRBJ1-2, with a possible D match to TRBD1 (5 bases). This CDR3 is built from 14 residues. Germline V gene data show CDR1 as SGHNT and CDR2 as YYREEE (reference sequence). V was trimmed by 3 bases and J by 6 bases, leaving 15 bases between them. The CDR3 nucleotides are TGTGCCAGCAGCTGGGTAGGGGCGCGGAATGGCTACACCTTC. Protein product: CASSWVGARNGYTF.

This clonotype was counted many times. This rearrangement joins TRBV20-1 to TRBJ2-5, with 8 bases that match TRBD2. CDR3 length: 15 residues. V was clipped by 0 bases and J by 5 bases; unmatched bases: 8. Germline loops: CDR1 DFQATT, CDR2 SNEGSKA (reference sequence). CDR3 in amino acids: CSARDLTGGAETQYF. In DNA, the CDR3 is TGCAGTGCTAGAGATCTGACGGGGGGGGCGGAGACCCAGTACTTC.

V gene TRBV20-1 combines with J gene TRBJ1-2, with D possibly TRBD1 on 5 matching bases. The germline gives CDR1 DFQATT, CDR2 SNEGSKA (reference sequence). V lost 3 bases to trimming and J lost 0 bases, with 26 bases between them. The length of the CDR3 is 19 residues. The CDR3 region is CSASAPGPEPPFSNYGYTF. CDR3 nucleotide sequence: TGCAGTGCTAGCGCGCCAGGGCCAGAACCCCCTTTCTCTAACTATGGCTACACCTTC.

In its sample, this clonotype was seen a few times. Here the CDR3 DNA reads TGTGCCAGCAGCGTAGTTAGCGTGTACAATGAGCAGTTCTTC. Translation: CASSVVSVYNEQFF. The chain joins TRBV9 to TRBJ2-1; TRBD2 is a possible D gene (5 bases). The CDR3 has 14 residues. With 0 bases removed from V and 4 bases from J, the gap between germline ends came to 8 bases. The germline V gene encodes CDR1 SGDLS and CDR2 YYNGEE. Variable domain in full (rest from reference TRBV9 and TRBJ2-1): DSGVTQTPKHLITATGQRVTLRCSPRSGDLSVYWYQQSLDQGLQFLIQYYNGEERAKGNILERFSAQQFPDLHSELNLSSLELGDSALYFCASSVVSVYNEQFFGPGTRLTVL.

V is TRBV24-1 and J is TRBJ2-3; no firm D call. Between the trimmed V and J ends, which lost 4 bases and 2 bases, there was a span of 15 bases. CDR1 and CDR2 (germline): KGHDR, SFDVKD. The CDR3 has 16 amino acids. CDR3 loop: CATSDSDGLDTDTQYF. As DNA, the CDR3 is TGTGCCACCAGTGACTCGGACGGATTGGACACAGATACGCAGTATTTT.

This clonotype was counted at least ten times. The rearrangement joins TRBV20-1 to TRBJ2-5; no firm D call. Germline V lookup: CDR1 DFQATT, CDR2 SNEGSKA (reference sequence). The CDR3 extends over 11 amino acids. Trimming cost V 4 bases and J 3 bases, with 6 bases left between them. CDR3 sequence (DNA): TGCAGTGCTACCTTCAAAGAGACCCAGTACTTC. Amino acids: CSATFKETQYF.

This chain links TRBV6-5 with TRBJ2-5, with 9 bases identical to TRBD1. Per germline, CDR1 MNHEY and CDR2 SVGAGI. The CDR3 length is 15 residues. The V and J ends lost 3 bases and 11 bases, in that order; junction bases with no gene match: 13. CDR3 loop: CASSYTGQGTNEQYF. The CDR3 DNA reads TGTGCCAGCAGTTATACGGGACAGGGTACCAATGAGCAGTACTTC.

The chain employs TRBV6-1 and TRBJ1-4; the D is unclear. The CDR3 totals 14 residues. Germline lookup yields CDR1 MNHNS and CDR2 SASEGT. Trimming stripped 6 bases from V and 6 bases from J, with 14 bases between. In DNA form, the CDR3 reads TGTGCCAGCAGGATGCGGAATGGATATGAAAAACTGTTTTTT. Its protein product is CASRMRNGYEKLFF.

In its sample, this clonotype was seen a few times. The gene calls are TRBV5-1 and TRBJ1-1; D not resolved. Trimming removed 3 bases from V and 4 bases from J, with 13 bases in between. The germline gives CDR1 SGHRS, CDR2 YFSETQ. CDR3 length: 14 amino acids. The CDR3 DNA is TGCGCCAGCAGCTCGGCGGGGAGGGCCACTGAAGCTTTCTTT. Its translation is CASSSAGRATEAFF.

This clonotype appeared many times. The chain has TRBV5-1 and TRBJ1-2; perhaps TRBD1 as D (5 bases). The length of the CDR3 is 13 residues. The germline V gene has CDR1 SGHRS and CDR2 YFSETQ. V shed 4 bases and J shed 6 bases, with 13 bases lying between them. Written as DNA, the CDR3 is TGCGCCAGCAGCCCTCCCTCGGGGGATGGCTACACCTTC. Its translation is CASSPPSGDGYTF.

The chain has TRBV6-5 and TRBJ2-4; D is ambiguous. The CDR3 extends over 15 amino acids. Germline values: CDR1 MNHEY, CDR2 SVGAGI. V lost 0 bases and J lost 2, with 8 bases in between. The CDR3, as DNA: TGTGCCAGCAGTTACTCGAAGGGAACCAAAAACATTCAGTACTTC. This codes for CASSYSKGTKNIQYF.

The chain uses TRBV20-1 and TRBJ2-1; 12 bases align to TRBD2. Germline CDR1 DFQATT, CDR2 SNEGSKA (reference sequence). V gave up 2 bases and J gave up 9 bases; unmatched junction bases: 2. CDR3 size: 13 residues. CDR3 sequence reads: CSARPSGGVEQFF. The CDR3, as DNA: TGCAGTGCTAGACCTAGCGGGGGGGTTGAGCAGTTCTTC.

This chain links TRBV29-1 with TRBJ2-1, with TRBD2 matching over 8 bases. From germline, CDR1 is SQVTM and CDR2 ANQGSEA. The length of the CDR3 is 15 residues. Trimming at V came to 1 base and at J to 0 bases, leaving 2 bases not matched to a gene. DNA for the CDR3: TGCAGCGTTGAAGGGCTAGCGGGCTCCTACAATGAGCAGTTCTTC. Its translation is CSVEGLAGSYNEQFF.

The chain links TRBV28 to TRBJ2-5; D perhaps matches TRBD1 (6 bases). The CDR3 has 16 residues. V lost 4 bases, J lost 5 bases, and 20 bases lay in between. From germline, CDR1 is MDHEN and CDR2 SYDVKM. DNA for the CDR3: TGTGCCAGCAGTTCTTCCTGGGGGCTGATTCGGGAGACCCAGTACTTC. It translates to CASSSSWGLIRETQYF.

The chain combines TRBV6-6 with TRBJ1-1, with D possibly being TRBD1 (5 bases). The length of the CDR3 is 15 residues. Germline CDR1 MNHNY, CDR2 SVGAGI (reference sequence). V was pared by 8 bases and J by 0 bases, with 16 bases between. The CDR3 DNA reads TGTGCCAGCGGAACTTTAGCGACAGTGAACACTGAAGCTTTCTTT. Translating gives CASGTLATVNTEAFF.

V is TRBV5-1 and J is TRBJ2-1, with 7 bases that match TRBD1. This CDR3 contains 15 residues. Germline V gives CDR1 SGHRS, CDR2 YFSETQ. V shed 4 bases and J 6 bases; nucleotides not matched to a gene: 10. CDR3 in DNA: TGCGCCAGCAGCCTACGACAGGGTGGGACCAATGAGCAGTTCTTC. It specifies CASSLRQGGTNEQFF.

This clonotype was counted only a few times. V and J are TRBV20-1 and TRBJ1-4; D is ambiguous. The germline gives CDR1 DFQATT, CDR2 SNEGSKA (reference sequence). V dropped 1 base and J dropped 4 bases, with 7 bases sitting between them. This CDR3 is built from 13 residues. For the CDR3, the DNA is TGCAGTGCTAGAGGGGAGGATAATGAAAAACTGTTTTTT. It codes for CSARGEDNEKLFF.